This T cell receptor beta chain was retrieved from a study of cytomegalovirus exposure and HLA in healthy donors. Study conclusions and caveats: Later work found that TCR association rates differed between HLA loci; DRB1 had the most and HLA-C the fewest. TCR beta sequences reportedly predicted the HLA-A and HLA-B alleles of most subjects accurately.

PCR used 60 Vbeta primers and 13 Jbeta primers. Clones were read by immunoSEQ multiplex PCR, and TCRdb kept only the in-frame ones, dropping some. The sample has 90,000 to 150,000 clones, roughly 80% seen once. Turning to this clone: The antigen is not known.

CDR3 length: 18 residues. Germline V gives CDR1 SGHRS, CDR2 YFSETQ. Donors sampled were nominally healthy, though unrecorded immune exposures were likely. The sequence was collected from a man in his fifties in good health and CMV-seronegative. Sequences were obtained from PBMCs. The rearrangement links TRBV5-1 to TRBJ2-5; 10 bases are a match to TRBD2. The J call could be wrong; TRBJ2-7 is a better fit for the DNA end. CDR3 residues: CASSLWGSGGSRSYEQYF. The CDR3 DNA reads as TGCGCCAGCAGCCTCTGGGGTAGCGGGGGGTCCCGCTCCTACGAGCAGTACTTC.